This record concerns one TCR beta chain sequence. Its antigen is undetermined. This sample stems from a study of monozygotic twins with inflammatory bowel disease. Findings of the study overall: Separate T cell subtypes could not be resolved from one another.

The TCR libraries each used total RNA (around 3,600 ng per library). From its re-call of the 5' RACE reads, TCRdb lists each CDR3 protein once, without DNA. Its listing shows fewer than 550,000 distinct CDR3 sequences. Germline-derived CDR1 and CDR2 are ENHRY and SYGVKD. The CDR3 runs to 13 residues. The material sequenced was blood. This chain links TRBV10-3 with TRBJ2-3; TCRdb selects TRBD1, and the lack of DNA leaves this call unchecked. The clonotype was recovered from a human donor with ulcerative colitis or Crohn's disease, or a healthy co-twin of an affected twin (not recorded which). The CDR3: CAIGTGGTDTQYF.